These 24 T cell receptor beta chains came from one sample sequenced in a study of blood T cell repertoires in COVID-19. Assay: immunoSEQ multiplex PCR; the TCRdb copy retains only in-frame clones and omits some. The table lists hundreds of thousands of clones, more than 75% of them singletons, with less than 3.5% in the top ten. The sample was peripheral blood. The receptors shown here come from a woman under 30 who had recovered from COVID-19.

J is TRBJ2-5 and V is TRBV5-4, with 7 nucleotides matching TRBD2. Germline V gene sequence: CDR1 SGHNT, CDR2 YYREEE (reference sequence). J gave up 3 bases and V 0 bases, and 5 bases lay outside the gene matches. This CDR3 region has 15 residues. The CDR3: CASSLDNLAEETQYF. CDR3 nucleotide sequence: TGTGCCAGCAGCTTGGATAATCTAGCGGAAGAGACCCAGTACTTC.

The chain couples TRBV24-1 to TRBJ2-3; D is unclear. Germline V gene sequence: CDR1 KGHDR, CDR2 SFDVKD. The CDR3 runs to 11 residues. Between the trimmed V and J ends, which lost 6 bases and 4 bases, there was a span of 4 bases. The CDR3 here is CATSSADTQYF. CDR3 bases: TGTGCCACCAGTTCGGCAGATACGCAGTATTTT.

This CDR3 reads CASSVWGQGNTIYF. The CDR3 DNA follows: TGTGCCAGCAGTGTTTGGGGGCAAGGAAACACCATATATTTT. V gene TRBV2 combines with J gene TRBJ1-3, with D possibly matching TRBD1 (6 bases). Germline lookup yields CDR1 SNHLY and CDR2 FYNNEI. Trimming left V 4 bases short and J 4 bases short, with 11 bases between. The CDR3 consists of 14 residues.

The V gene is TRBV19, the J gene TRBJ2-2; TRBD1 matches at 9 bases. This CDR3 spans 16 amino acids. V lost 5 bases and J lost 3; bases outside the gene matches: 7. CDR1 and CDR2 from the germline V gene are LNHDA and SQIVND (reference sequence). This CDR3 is CASSQTGGPYTGELFF. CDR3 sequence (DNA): TGTGCCAGTAGTCAGACAGGGGGACCCTACACCGGGGAGCTGTTTTTT. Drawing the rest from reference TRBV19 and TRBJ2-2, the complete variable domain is DGGITQSPKYLFRKEGQNVTLSCEQNLNHDAMYWYRQDPGQGLRLIYYSQIVNDFQKGDIAEGYSVSREKKESFPLTVTSAQKNPTAFYLCASSQTGGPYTGELFFGEGSRLTVL.

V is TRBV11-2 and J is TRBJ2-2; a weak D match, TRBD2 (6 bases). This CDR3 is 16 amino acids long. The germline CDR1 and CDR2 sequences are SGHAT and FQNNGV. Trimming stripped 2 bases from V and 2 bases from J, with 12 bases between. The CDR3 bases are TGTGCCAGCAGCTTAAGAGGCGGGGATAACACCGGGGAGCTGTTTTTT. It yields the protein CASSLRGGDNTGELFF.

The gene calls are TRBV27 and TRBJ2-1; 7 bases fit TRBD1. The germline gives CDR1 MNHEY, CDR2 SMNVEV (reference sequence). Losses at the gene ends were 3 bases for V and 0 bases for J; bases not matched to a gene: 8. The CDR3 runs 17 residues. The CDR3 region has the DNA TGTGCCAGCAGTTTGCTTACACAGGGGAACTCCTACAATGAGCAGTTCTTC. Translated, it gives CASSLLTQGNSYNEQFF.

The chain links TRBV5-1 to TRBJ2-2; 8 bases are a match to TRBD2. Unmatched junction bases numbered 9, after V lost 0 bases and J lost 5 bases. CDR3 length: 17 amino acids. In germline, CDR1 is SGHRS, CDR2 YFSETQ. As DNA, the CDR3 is TGCGCCAGCAGCTTGGTTCCGGGAGGGCCCTGGACCGGGGAGCTGTTTTTT. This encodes CASSLVPGGPWTGELFF.

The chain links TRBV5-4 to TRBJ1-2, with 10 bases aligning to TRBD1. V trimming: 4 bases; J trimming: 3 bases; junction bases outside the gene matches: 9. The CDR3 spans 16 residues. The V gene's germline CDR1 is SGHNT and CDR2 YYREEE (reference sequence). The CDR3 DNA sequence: TGTGCCAGCAGCAGCCGGGGACAGGGGAGTTACTATGGCTACACCTTC. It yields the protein CASSSRGQGSYYGYTF. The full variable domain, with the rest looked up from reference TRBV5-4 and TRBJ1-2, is ETGVTQSPTHLIKTRGQQVTLRCSSQSGHNTVSWYQQALGQGPQFIFQYYREEENGRGNFPPRFSGLQFPNYSSELNVNALELDDSALYLCASSSRGQGSYYGYTFGSGTRLTVV.

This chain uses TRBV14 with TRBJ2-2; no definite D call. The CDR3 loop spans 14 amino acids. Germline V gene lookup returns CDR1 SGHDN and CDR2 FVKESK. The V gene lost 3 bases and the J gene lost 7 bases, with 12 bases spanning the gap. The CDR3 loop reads CASSHRQFNGELFF. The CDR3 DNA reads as TGTGCCAGCAGCCATCGCCAGTTTAACGGGGAGCTGTTTTTT.

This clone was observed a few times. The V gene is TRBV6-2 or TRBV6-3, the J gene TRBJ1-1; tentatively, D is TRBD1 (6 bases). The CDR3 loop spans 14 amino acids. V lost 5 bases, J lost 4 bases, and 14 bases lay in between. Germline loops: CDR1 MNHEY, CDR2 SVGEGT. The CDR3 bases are TGTGCCAGCAGTACGCCAGGGGTGGGCACTGAAGCTTTCTTT. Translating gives CASSTPGVGTEAFF.

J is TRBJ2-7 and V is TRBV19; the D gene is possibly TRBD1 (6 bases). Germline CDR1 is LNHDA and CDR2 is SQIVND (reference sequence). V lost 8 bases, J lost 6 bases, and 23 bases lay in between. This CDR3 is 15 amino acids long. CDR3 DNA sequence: TGTGCCAGTCTAGTTGGGAGACAGGTTTATGTCGAGCAGTACGTC. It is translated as CASLVGRQVYVEQYV.

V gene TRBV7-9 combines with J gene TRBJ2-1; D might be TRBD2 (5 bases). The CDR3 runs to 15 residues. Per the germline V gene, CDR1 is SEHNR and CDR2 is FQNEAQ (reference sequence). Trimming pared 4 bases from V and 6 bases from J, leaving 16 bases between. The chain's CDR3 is CASSSRALTPNEQFF. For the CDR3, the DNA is TGTGCCAGCAGCTCGCGGGCCCTTACCCCCAATGAGCAGTTCTTC.

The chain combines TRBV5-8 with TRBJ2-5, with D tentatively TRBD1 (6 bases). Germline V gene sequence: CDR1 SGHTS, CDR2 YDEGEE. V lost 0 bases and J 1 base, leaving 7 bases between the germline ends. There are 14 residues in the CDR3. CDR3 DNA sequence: TGTGCCAGCAGCTTGGTCAGGGGCCAAGAGACCCAGTACTTC. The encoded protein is CASSLVRGQETQYF.

The CDR3 nucleotides read TGCGCCAGCAGCTCTGAGGGAGGAAACACCATATATTTT. This gives the protein CASSSEGGNTIYF. This chain uses TRBV5-1 with TRBJ1-3; D is uncertain. V dropped 3 bases and J dropped 4 bases, with 8 bases sitting between them. CDR1 and CDR2 from the germline V gene are SGHRS and YFSETQ. This CDR3 comprises 13 residues.

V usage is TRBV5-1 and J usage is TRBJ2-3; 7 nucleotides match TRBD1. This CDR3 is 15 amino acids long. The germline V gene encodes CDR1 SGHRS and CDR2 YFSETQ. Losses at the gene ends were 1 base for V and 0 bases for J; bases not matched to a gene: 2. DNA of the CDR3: TGCGCCAGCAGCTTGAAGGGGGCGAGCACAGATACGCAGTATTTT. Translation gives CASSLKGASTDTQYF. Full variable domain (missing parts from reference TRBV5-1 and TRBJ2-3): KAGVTQTPRYLIKTRGQQVTLSCSPISGHRSVSWYQQTPGQGLQFLFEYFSETQRNKGNFPGRFSGRQFSNSRSEMNVSTLELGDSALYLCASSLKGASTDTQYFGPGTRLTVL.

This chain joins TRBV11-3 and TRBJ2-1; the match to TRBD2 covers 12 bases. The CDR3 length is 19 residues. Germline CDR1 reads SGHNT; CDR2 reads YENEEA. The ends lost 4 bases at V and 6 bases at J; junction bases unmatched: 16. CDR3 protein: CASSSERGSSGREANEQFF. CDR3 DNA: TGTGCCAGCAGCTCAGAGAGAGGATCTAGCGGGAGGGAGGCCAATGAGCAGTTCTTC.

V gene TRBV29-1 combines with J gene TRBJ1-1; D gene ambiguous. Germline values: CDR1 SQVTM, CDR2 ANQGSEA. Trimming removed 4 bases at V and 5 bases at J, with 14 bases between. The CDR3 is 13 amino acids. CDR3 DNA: TGCAGCGTTGTCTCATCGACCAGGACTGAAGCTTTCTTT. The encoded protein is CSVVSSTRTEAFF.

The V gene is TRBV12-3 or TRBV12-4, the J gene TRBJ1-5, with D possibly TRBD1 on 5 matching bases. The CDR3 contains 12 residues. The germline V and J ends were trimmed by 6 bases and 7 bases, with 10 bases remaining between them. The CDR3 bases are TGTGCCAGCAGCGGAGGGGAGCAGCCCCAGCATTTT. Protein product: CASSGGEQPQHF.

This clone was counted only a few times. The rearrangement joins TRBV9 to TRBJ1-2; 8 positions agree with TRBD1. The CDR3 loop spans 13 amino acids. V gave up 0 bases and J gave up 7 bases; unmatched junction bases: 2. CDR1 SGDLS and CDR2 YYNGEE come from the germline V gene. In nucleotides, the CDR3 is TGTGCCAGCAGCGTAGCTCAGGGGGCTGGCTACACCTTC. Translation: CASSVAQGAGYTF.

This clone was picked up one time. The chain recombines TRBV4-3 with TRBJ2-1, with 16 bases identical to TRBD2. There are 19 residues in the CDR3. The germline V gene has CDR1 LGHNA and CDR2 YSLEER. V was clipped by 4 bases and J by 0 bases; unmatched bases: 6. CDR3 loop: CASSRGLAGGLSSYNEQFF. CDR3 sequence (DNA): TGCGCCAGCAGCCGGGGACTAGCGGGAGGGCTGAGCTCCTACAATGAGCAGTTCTTC.

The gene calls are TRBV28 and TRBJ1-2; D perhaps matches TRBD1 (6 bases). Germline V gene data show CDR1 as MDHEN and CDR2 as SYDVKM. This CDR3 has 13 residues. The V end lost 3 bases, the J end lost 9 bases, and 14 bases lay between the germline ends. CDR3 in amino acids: CASSLRQAARYTF. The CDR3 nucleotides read TGTGCCAGCAGTTTGCGACAGGCGGCACGCTACACCTTC.

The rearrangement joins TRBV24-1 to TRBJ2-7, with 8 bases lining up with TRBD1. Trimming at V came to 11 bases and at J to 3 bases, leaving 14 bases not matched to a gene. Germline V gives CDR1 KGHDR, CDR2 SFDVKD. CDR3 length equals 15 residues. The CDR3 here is CARYKEDRESYEQYV. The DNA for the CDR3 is TGTGCCAGATACAAGGAGGACAGGGAAAGCTACGAGCAGTACGTC.

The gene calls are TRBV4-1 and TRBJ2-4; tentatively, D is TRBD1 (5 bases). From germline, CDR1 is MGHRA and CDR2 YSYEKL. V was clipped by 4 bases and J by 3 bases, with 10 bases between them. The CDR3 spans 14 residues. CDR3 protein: CASSPGMGKNIQYF. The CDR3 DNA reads TGCGCCAGCAGCCCAGGGATGGGCAAAAACATTCAGTACTTC.

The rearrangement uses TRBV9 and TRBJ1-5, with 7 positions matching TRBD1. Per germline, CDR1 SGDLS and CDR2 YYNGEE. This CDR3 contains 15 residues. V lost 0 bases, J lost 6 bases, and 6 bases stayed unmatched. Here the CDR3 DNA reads TGTGCCAGCAGCGTAGGAGACAGGGCCGGTCAGCCCCAGCATTTT. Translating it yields CASSVGDRAGQPQHF.